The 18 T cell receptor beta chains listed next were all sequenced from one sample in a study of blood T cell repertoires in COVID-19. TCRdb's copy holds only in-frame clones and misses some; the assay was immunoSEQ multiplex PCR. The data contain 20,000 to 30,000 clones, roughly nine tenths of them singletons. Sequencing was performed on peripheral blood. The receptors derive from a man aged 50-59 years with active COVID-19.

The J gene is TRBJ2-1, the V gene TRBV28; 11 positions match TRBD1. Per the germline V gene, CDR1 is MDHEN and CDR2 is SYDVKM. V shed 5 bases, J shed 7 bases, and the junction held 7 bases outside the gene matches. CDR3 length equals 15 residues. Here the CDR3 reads CASSEGTGGINEQFF. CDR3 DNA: TGTGCCAGCAGTGAAGGGACAGGGGGAATTAATGAGCAGTTCTTC. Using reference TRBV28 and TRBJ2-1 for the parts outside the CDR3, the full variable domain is DVKVTQSSRYLVKRTGEKVFLECVQDMDHENMFWYRQDPGLGLRLIYFSYDVKMKEKGDIPEGYSVSREKKERFSLILESASTNQTSMYLCASSEGTGGINEQFFGPGTRLTVL.

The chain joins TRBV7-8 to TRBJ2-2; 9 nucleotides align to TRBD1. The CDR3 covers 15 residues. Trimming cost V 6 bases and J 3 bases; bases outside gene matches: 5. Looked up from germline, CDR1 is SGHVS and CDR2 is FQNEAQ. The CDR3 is CASRLQGADTGELFF. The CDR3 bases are TGTGCCAGCAGACTACAGGGGGCGGACACCGGGGAGCTGTTTTTT. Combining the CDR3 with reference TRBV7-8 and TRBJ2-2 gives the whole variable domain GAGVSQSPRYKVAKRGQDVALRCDPISGHVSLFWYQQALGQGPEFLTYFQNEAQLDKSGLPSDRFFAERPEGSVSTLKIQRTQQEDSAVYLCASRLQGADTGELFFGEGSRLTVL.

The CDR3 DNA follows: TGTGCCAGCAGCTTAGCTGTTATCGGGAGGGCCTACGAGCAGTACTTC. It translates to CASSLAVIGRAYEQYF. The gene calls are TRBV7-2 and TRBJ2-7; TRBD2 matches at 8 bases. Looked up from germline, CDR1 is SGHTA and CDR2 is FQGNSA. Trimming cost V 0 bases and J 2 bases; bases outside gene matches: 6. The length of the CDR3 is 16 residues.

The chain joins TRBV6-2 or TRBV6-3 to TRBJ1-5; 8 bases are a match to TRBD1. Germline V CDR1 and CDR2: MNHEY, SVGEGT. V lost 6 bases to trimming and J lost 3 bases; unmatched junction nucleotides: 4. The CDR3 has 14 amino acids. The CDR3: CASSRQGTNQPQHF. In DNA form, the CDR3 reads TGTGCCAGCAGCCGACAGGGGACCAATCAGCCCCAGCATTTT.

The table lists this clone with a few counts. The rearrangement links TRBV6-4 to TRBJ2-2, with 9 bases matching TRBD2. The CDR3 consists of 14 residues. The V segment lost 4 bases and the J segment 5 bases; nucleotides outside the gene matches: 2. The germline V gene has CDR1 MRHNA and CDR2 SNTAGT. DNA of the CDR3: TGTGCCAGCAGTGCCCTAGCGGGAACCGGGGAGCTGTTTTTT. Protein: CASSALAGTGELFF.

Here the CDR3 reads CAISEGQVRSYEQYF. In DNA, the CDR3 is TGTGCCATCAGTGAGGGCCAGGTGCGCTCCTACGAGCAGTACTTC. The chain combines TRBV10-3 with TRBJ2-7, with D hard to call. The CDR3 contains 15 residues. V lost 2 bases and J 0 bases, leaving 11 bases between the germline ends. Germline V lookup: CDR1 ENHRY, CDR2 SYGVKD.

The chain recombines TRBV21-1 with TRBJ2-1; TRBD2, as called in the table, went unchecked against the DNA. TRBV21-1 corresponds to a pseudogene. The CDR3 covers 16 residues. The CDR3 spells CASSKGTGGPYNEQFF. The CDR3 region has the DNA TGTGCCAGCAGCAAAGGAACGGGGGGCCCTTACAATGAGCAGTTCTTC.

CDR3 protein: CASRRSGSNSPLHF. The CDR3, as DNA: TGTGCCAGTCGAAGGAGTGGATCAAATTCACCCCTCCACTTT. The rearrangement joins TRBV28 to TRBJ1-6; the D is unclear. The germline V and J ends were trimmed by 9 bases and 7 bases, with 16 bases remaining between them. CDR1 is MDHEN and CDR2 is SYDVKM in the germline V gene. The CDR3 is made up of 14 amino acids.

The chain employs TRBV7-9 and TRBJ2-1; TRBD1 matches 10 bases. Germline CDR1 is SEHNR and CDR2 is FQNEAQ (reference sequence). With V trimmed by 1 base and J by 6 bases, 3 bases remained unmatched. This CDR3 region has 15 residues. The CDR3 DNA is TGTGCCAGCAGCTTAGATGGGACAGGGGCCAATGAGCAGTTCTTC. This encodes CASSLDGTGANEQFF.

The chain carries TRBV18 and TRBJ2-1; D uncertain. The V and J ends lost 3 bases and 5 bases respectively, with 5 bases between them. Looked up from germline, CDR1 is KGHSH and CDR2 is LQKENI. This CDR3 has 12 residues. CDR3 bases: TGTGCCAGCTCACCTTCTAACAATGAGCAGTTCTTC. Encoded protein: CASSPSNNEQFF.

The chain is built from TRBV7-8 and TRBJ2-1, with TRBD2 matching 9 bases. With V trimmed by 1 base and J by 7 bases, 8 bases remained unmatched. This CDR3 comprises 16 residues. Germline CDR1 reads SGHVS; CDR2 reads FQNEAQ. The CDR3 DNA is TGTGCCAGCAGCTTAGGCATTGGCGGGGGGGCAAATGAGCAGTTCTTC. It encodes CASSLGIGGGANEQFF.

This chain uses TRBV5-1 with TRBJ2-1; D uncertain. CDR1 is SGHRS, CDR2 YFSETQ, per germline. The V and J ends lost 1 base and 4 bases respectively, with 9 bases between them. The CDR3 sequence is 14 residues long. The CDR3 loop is CASSLSVRYNEQFF. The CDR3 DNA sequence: TGCGCCAGCAGCTTGTCAGTAAGATACAATGAGCAGTTCTTC.

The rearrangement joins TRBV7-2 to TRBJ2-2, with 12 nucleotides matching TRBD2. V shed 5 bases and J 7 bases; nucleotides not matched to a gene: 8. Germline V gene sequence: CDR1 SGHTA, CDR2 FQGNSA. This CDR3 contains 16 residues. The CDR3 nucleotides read TGTGCCAGCAGCAGTTCTAGCGGGGGGGTCAACGGGGAGCTGTTTTTT. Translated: CASSSSSGGVNGELFF.

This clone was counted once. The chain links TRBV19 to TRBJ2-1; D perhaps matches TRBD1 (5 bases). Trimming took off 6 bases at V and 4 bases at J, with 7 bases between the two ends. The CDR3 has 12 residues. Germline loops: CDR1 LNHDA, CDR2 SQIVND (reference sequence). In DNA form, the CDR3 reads TGTGCCAGTAGCGCAGGGTACAATGAGCAGTTCTTC. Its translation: CASSAGYNEQFF.

CDR3: CASSDGTSGATDTQYF. DNA for the CDR3: TGTGCCAGCAGCGACGGGACTAGCGGAGCCACAGATACGCAGTATTTT. The V gene is TRBV9, the J gene TRBJ2-3; 11 nucleotides match TRBD2. CDR3 length: 16 amino acids. The germline V gene encodes CDR1 SGDLS and CDR2 YYNGEE. Trimming took 3 bases from V and 2 from J; bases not matched to a gene: 5.

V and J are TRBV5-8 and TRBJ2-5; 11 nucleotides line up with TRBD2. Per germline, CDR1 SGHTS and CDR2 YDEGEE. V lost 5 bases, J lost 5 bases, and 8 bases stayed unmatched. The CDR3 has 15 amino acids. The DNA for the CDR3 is TGTGCCAGCAGACTAGCGGGAGCTGGCCACGAGACCCAGTACTTC. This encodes CASRLAGAGHETQYF.

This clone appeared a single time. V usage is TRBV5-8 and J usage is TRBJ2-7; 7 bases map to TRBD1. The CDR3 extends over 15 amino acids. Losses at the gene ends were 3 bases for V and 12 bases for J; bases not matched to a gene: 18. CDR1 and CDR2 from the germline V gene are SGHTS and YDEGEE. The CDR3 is CASSSTGTALLYRYF. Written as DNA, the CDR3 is TGTGCCAGCAGCTCAACCGGGACAGCCCTTCTCTATCGGTACTTC.

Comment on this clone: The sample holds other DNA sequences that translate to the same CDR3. CDR3 DNA: TGTGCCAGCAGCCTACAGGGTTGGGAGCAGTACTTC. Protein: CASSLQGWEQYF. V and J are TRBV7-9 and TRBJ2-7; a weak D match, TRBD1 (6 bases). Trimming shortened V by 5 bases and J by 7 bases, and 12 bases separated the two germline ends. This CDR3 has 12 residues. The V gene's germline CDR1 is SEHNR and CDR2 FQNEAQ (reference sequence).